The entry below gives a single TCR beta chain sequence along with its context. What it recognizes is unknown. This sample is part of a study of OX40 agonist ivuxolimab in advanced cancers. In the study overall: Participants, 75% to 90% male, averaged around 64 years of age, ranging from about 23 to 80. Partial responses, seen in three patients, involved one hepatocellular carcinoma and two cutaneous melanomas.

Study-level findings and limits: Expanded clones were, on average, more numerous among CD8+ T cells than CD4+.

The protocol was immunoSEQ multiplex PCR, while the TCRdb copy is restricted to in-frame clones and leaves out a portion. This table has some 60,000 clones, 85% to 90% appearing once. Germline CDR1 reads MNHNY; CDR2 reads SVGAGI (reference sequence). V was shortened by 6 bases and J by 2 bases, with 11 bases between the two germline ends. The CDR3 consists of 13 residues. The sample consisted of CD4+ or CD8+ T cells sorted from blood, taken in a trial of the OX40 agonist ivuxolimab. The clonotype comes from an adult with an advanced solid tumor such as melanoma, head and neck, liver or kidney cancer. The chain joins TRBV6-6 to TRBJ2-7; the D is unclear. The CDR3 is CASSPLGPYEQYF. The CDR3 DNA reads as TGTGCCAGCAGCCCCCTTGGCCCCTACGAGCAGTACTTC.